Following are 10 T cell receptor beta chains from one sample sequenced in a study of OX40 agonist ivuxolimab in advanced cancers. Libraries were prepared through the immunoSEQ multiplex PCR assay. Sourced from immuneACCESS, this table was stored by TCRdb with only in-frame sequences that have V and J called. A share of the clones is absent; for the studies checked, an unresolved V gene accounts for under half, and the remainder has no known explanation. The sample records over 85,000 clones, roughly 90% of which are singletons. The top ten clones comprise approximately 5.7% of the sample. The input for sequencing was CD4+ or CD8+ T cells sorted from blood, taken in a trial of the OX40 agonist ivuxolimab. Receptors originate from an adult with an advanced solid tumor such as melanoma, head and neck, liver or kidney cancer.

V is TRBV11-2 and J is TRBJ2-5; D call uncertain. The CDR3 covers 14 residues. The V gene lost 1 base and the J gene lost 5 bases, with 11 bases spanning the gap. CDR1 is SGHAT and CDR2 is FQNNGV in the germline V gene. DNA of the CDR3: TGTGCCAGCAGCTTAGGGTTTGTTGGTGAGACCCAGTACTTC. Translating it yields CASSLGFVGETQYF.

The V call is TRBV6-1, the J call TRBJ2-7, with 14 bases aligning to TRBD2. Per the germline V gene, CDR1 is MNHNS and CDR2 is SASEGT. The CDR3 has 14 residues. With 11 bases clipped from V and 7 bases from J, the junction kept 10 bases outside the gene matches. In nucleotides, the CDR3 is TGTGCCGCAGGACTAGCGGGGGGCATGGGGGAGCAGTACTTC. It yields the protein CAAGLAGGMGEQYF.

The rearrangement joins TRBV6-5 to TRBJ2-7; D ambiguous. This CDR3 spans 13 amino acids. V was shortened by 8 bases and J by 0 bases, with 11 bases between the two germline ends. Per germline, CDR1 MNHEY and CDR2 SVGAGI. CDR3 in DNA: TGTGCCAGCGGAGACACAAACTCCTACGAGCAGTACTTC. Translation: CASGDTNSYEQYF.

This chain joins TRBV9 and TRBJ1-2, with 9 bases identical to TRBD1. The CDR3 has 15 amino acids. Looked up from germline, CDR1 is SGDLS and CDR2 is YYNGEE. V was clipped by 3 bases and J by 4 bases; unmatched bases: 7. CDR3 protein: CASSARGQGTYGYTF. The CDR3, as DNA: TGTGCCAGCAGCGCAAGGGGACAGGGAACCTATGGCTACACCTTC.

V and J are TRBV4-3 and TRBJ1-1; D might be TRBD1 (5 bases). CDR3 length: 14 residues. Germline loops: CDR1 LGHNA, CDR2 YSLEER. The V gene lost 3 bases and the J gene lost 4 bases, with 12 bases spanning the gap. As DNA, the CDR3 is TGCGCCAGCAGCCAGGGGACGGCAAGCACTGAAGCTTTCTTT. This encodes CASSQGTASTEAFF.

This rearrangement joins TRBV9 to TRBJ2-1, with D tentatively TRBD1 or TRBD2 (5 bases each). The germline CDR1 and CDR2 sequences are SGDLS and YYNGEE. V shed 3 bases and J shed 2 bases, with 12 bases lying between them. The CDR3 is 15 residues long. DNA for the CDR3: TGTGCCAGCAGCGCCCGGGACCGACCCTACAATGAGCAGTTCTTC. Translation: CASSARDRPYNEQFF.

In this sample, this clone turned up a few times. The rearrangement uses TRBV5-6 and TRBJ1-2; the match to TRBD1 covers 9 bases. J lost 8 bases, V lost 2 bases, and 7 bases had no gene match. The CDR3 sequence is 14 residues long. Germline values: CDR1 SGHDT, CDR2 YYEEEE. CDR3 nucleotides: TGTGCCAGCAGCTTTGGGACAGGGCTAGAGGGCTACACCTTC. Translation gives CASSFGTGLEGYTF.

The CDR3: CASSRKGALGTNEKLFF. The CDR3 DNA sequence: TGTGCCAGCAGCCGGAAAGGGGCCCTAGGAACTAATGAAAAACTGTTTTTT. This rearrangement joins TRBV7-8 to TRBJ1-4; tentative D call: TRBD1 (5 bases). Trimming shortened V by 5 bases and J by 1 base, and 17 bases separated the two germline ends. Germline assignment: CDR1 SGHVS and CDR2 FQNEAQ. The CDR3 has 17 amino acids.

The chain links TRBV19 to TRBJ2-1; 7 positions match TRBD2. Trimming cost V 6 bases and J 6 bases; bases outside gene matches: 8. This CDR3 contains 14 residues. Germline lookup yields CDR1 LNHDA and CDR2 SQIVND (reference sequence). CDR3 protein: CASREAGTANEQFF. In DNA, the CDR3 is TGTGCCAGTAGAGAAGCGGGAACGGCCAATGAGCAGTTCTTC.

The genes are TRBV5-1 and TRBJ2-2, with D maybe TRBD1 (8 bases). The CDR3 covers 17 residues. The germline V gene has CDR1 SGHRS and CDR2 YFSETQ. V was shortened by 7 bases and J by 6 bases, with 25 bases between the two germline ends. The CDR3: CASDRGVLADKSGELFF. The CDR3 bases are TGCGCCAGCGACAGGGGTGTGCTAGCGGATAAGTCCGGGGAGCTGTTTTTT.